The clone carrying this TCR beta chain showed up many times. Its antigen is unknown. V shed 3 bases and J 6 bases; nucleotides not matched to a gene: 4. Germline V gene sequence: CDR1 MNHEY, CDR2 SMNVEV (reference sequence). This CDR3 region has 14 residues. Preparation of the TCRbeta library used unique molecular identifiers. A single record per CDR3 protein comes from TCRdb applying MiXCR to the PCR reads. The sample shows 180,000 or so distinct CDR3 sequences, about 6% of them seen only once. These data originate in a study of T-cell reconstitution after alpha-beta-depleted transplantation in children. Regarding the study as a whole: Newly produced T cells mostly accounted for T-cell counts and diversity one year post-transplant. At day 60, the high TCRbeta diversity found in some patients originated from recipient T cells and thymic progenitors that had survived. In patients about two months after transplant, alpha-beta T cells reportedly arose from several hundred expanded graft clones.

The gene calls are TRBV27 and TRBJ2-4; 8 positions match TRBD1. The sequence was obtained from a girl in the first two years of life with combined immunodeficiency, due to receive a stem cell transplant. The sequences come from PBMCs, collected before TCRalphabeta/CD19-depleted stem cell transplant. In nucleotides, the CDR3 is TGTGCCAGCAGTTTCCTCGGACAGGGAAACATTCAGTACTTC. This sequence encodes CASSFLGQGNIQYF.